This paragraph reports one T cell receptor beta chain. Produced via immunoSEQ multiplex PCR; TCRdb's table is partial and in-frame only. The repertoire holds roughly 58,000 clones, with 75% to 80% as singletons. Germline V CDR1 and CDR2: SGHTA, FQGNSA. This CDR3 spans 13 amino acids. J was trimmed by 7 bases and V by 2 bases; bases with no gene match: 3. This record comes from a study of blood T cell repertoires in COVID-19. This sequence was found in a man aged 50-60 years with active or convalescent COVID-19. The chain links TRBV7-2 to TRBJ2-3; TRBD2 matches 7 bases. Sequenced sample: peripheral blood. CDR3 nucleotides: TGTGCCAGCAGCTTACCTAGCGGTTATACGCAGTATTTT. Its translation: CASSLPSGYTQYF. The variable domain in full, completed from reference TRBV7-2 and TRBJ2-3, reads GAGVSQSPSNKVTEKGKDVELRCDPISGHTALYWYRQSLGQGLEFLIYFQGNSAPDKSGLPSDRFSAERTGGSVSTLTIQRTQQEDSAVYLCASSLPSGYTQYFGPGTRLTVL.